This T cell receptor beta chain was observed in a study of CD8+ T cells in alopecia areata. At the level of the study: A 6-month period off drug followed tofacitinib, which lasted 6 to 18 months.

Those with alopecia areata gave lesional scalp punch biopsies and peripheral blood. In each case, RNA was isolated and then reverse transcribed into cDNA as the sequencing template. Clones were read by immunoSEQ multiplex PCR, and TCRdb kept only the in-frame ones, dropping some. Of some 170,000 clones listed, over 50% are singletons. CDR3 length: 13 amino acids. The germline CDR1 and CDR2 sequences are SGHDN and FVKESK. The ends were cut back, 1 base at V and 5 bases at J, with 8 bases in the middle. The chain employs TRBV14 and TRBJ2-5; D is unclear. Sequencing used CD4+ T cells sorted from blood, obtained at week 0. The receptor's source is a human donor with alopecia areata. CDR3 residues: CASSQGSLETQYF. The CDR3 DNA is TGTGCCAGCAGCCAAGGGTCCCTGGAGACCCAGTACTTC.